This record concerns one TCR beta chain sequence. Antigen specificity is unknown. This sample was taken from a study of cytomegalovirus exposure and HLA in healthy donors. Overall study results and limits: Sequencing depth across donors, presence/absence analyses assumed, was roughly uniform.

PCR amplification relied on 60 Vbeta primers (plus 13 Jbeta primers). Method: immunoSEQ multiplex PCR; TCRdb's copy keeps in-frame clones and lacks some. The top ten clones hold 4.9% of a sample with some 150,000 clones, 81% of them seen once. Unrecorded immune exposure was likely among donors, who were nominally healthy when sampled. The CDR3 consists of 15 residues. Trimming took 2 bases from V and 5 from J, leaving 15 bases between them. CDR1 is SGHTA and CDR2 is FQGNSA in the germline V gene. The material sequenced was PBMCs. This sequence was found in a young woman in good health and CMV-seropositive. V and J are TRBV7-2 and TRBJ2-5; D might be TRBD1 (5 bases). The CDR3 spells CASSLMGQLTETQYF. As DNA, the CDR3 is TGTGCCAGCAGCTTAATGGGGCAGCTCACGGAGACCCAGTACTTC.